A single TCR beta chain is shown here with its context. The sample is drawn from a study of CD8+ T cells in alopecia areata. In the study overall: Patients given treatment had severity scored by the percentage of scalp area affected.

Germline loops: CDR1 SGHDT, CDR2 YYEEEE. J lost 5 bases, V lost 1 base, and 3 bases had no gene match. This CDR3 contains 14 residues. Described treatment: oral pan-JAK inhibitor, 5-10 mg twice daily. TCR sequencing used cDNA made by reverse transcription of extracted RNA. Sequencing was performed with immunoSEQ multiplex PCR; in TCRdb, only in-frame clones are kept and a portion is missing. The table lists about 260,000 clones, 60% of them singletons, with around 0.92% in the top ten. The rearrangement links TRBV5-6 to TRBJ1-5, with TRBD1 identical over 7 bases. The input for sequencing was CD4+ T cells sorted from blood, taken at roughly week 53, from a patient treated with tofacitinib. The clonotype originates from a human donor with alopecia areata. CDR3 in amino acids: CASSLRGRHQPQHF. The CDR3 nucleotides read TGTGCCAGCAGCTTGAGGGGGCGGCATCAGCCCCAGCATTTT.